This T cell receptor beta chain was sequenced during a study of cytomegalovirus exposure and HLA in healthy donors. This clone showed up just once. The PCR ran on 60 Vbeta and 13 Jbeta primers. TCRdb keeps only in-frame clones here, not all; method: immunoSEQ multiplex PCR. The data contain 110,000 to 150,000 clones, roughly 85% of them singletons. The CDR3 sequence is 15 residues long. With 3 bases removed from V and 2 bases from J, the gap between germline ends came to 11 bases. Germline lookup yields CDR1 LGHNA and CDR2 YNFKEQ. The sample consisted of PBMCs. This TCR was recovered from a woman in her twenties or thirties in good health and CMV-seronegative. This chain links TRBV4-2 with TRBJ1-5; D is undetermined. The CDR3 loop reads CASSHGEVGNQPQHF. DNA for the CDR3: TGTGCCAGCAGCCACGGGGAGGTAGGCAATCAGCCCCAGCATTTT.